Listed here are 9 T cell receptor beta chains from one sample, sequenced in a study of blood T cells in healthy people across ages. The use of a sample-barcoded 5' primer and a J-beta primer mix characterized a second PCR of roughly 6 to 11 cycles. MiXCR, run by TCRdb on the 5' RACE reads, gives a single entry per CDR3 protein. The sample lists about 570,000 distinct CDR3 sequences; roughly 28% were seen once. The source material was blood. Receptors were obtained from a woman in her seventies in good health.

There are a few counts of this clonotype. The chain joins TRBV11-3 to TRBJ2-7; 10 nucleotides match TRBD2. Germline CDR1 reads SGHNT; CDR2 reads YENEEA. The CDR3 runs to 19 residues. The V segment lost 5 bases and the J segment 0 bases; nucleotides outside the gene matches: 16. CDR3 nucleotide sequence: TGTGCCAGCAGCGCCCTCCCAGGGGCTAGCGGGGGCCTCTCCTACGAGCAGTACTTC. Protein sequence: CASSALPGASGGLSYEQYF.

The rearrangement uses TRBV2 and TRBJ2-2; TRBD1 might be the D (5 bases). Germline V CDR1 and CDR2: SNHLY, FYNNEI. V dropped 6 bases and J dropped 0 bases, with 8 bases sitting between them. The CDR3 covers 14 residues. CDR3 nucleotides: TGTGCCAGCAGGGCGACAGCGAACACCGGGGAGCTGTTTTTT. It is translated as CASRATANTGELFF.

This clonotype turned up a few times. The chain uses TRBV7-2 and TRBJ2-5, with 13 nucleotides matching TRBD2. The DNA end lines up better with TRBJ2-1; the J call may be wrong. CDR1 and CDR2 from the germline V gene are SGHTA and FQGNSA. There are 16 residues in the CDR3. The CDR3: CASSLTSGGAYNEQFF. CDR3 nucleotide sequence: TGTGCCAGCAGCTTAACTAGCGGGGGGGCCTACAATGAGCAGTTCTTC.

CDR3 nucleotide sequence: TGCGCCAGCAGCCAGAGCGGGACTTCCTACAATGAGCAGTTCTTC. Its translation: CASSQSGTSYNEQFF. The J gene is TRBJ2-5, the V gene TRBV5-1; TRBD2 aligns across 7 bases. The DNA matches TRBJ2-1 better at its end, which makes the J call doubtful. Germline CDR1 SGHRS, CDR2 YFSETQ. The CDR3 spans 15 residues.

V gene TRBV20-1 combines with J gene TRBJ1-2; D gene unclear. The CDR3 length is 13 residues. Trimming cost V 6 bases and J 4 bases, with 15 bases left between them. CDR1 is DFQATT and CDR2 is SNEGSKA in the germline V gene (reference sequence). In DNA, the CDR3 is TGCAGTGCCCTATTTCGGGCTGCCTATGGCTACACCTTC. Amino acids: CSALFRAAYGYTF.

The chain carries TRBV27 and TRBJ2-1; 10 bases are shared with TRBD2. Germline loops: CDR1 MNHEY, CDR2 SMNVEV (reference sequence). V was clipped by 5 bases and J by 5 bases; unmatched bases: 6. This CDR3 spans 15 amino acids. The CDR3 nucleotides are TGTGCCAGCAGTGGTAAGCGGGAGGGCCACAATGAGCAGTTCTTC. This sequence encodes CASSGKREGHNEQFF.

The rearrangement joins TRBV12-3 or TRBV12-4 to TRBJ1-2; no clear D gene. Between the trimmed V and J ends, which lost 5 bases and 8 bases, there was a span of 15 bases. The CDR3 covers 13 residues. The CDR3 is CASSGSGIFGYTF. Written as DNA, the CDR3 is TGTGCCAGCAGTGGTTCGGGAATCTTCGGCTACACCTTC.

This clonotype was seen more than once but under ten times. The rearrangement links TRBV12-3 or TRBV12-4 to TRBJ2-5; a weak D match, TRBD2 (6 bases). CDR3 length equals 15 residues. V was trimmed by 0 bases and J by 4 bases, leaving 12 bases between them. CDR3 region: CASSLALARVETQYF. The CDR3 region has the DNA TGTGCCAGCAGTTTAGCCCTAGCGCGTGTAGAGACCCAGTACTTC.

CDR3 DNA: TGTGCCAGCAGCTCTCGACTCCCTAATGAAAAACTGTTTTTT. As protein: CASSSRLPNEKLFF. This rearrangement joins TRBV13 to TRBJ1-4; D not certain. The CDR3 has 14 residues. CDR1 is PRHDT, CDR2 FYEKMQ, per germline (reference sequence). V gave up 4 bases and J gave up 3 bases, with 9 bases separating them.